This TCR beta chain comes out of a study of T-cell memory formation after mild COVID-19. Germline V lookup: CDR1 KGHSH, CDR2 LQKENI. This CDR3 is built from 15 residues. Between the trimmed V and J ends, which lost 6 bases and 0 bases, there was a span of 12 bases. Study conclusions and caveats: Pre-infection memory harbored some responding clones, suggesting cross-reactive memory joined.

This clonotype was seen a few times. Its antigen is undetermined. It was 5'RACE with constant-segment primers that produced the TCR alpha and TCR beta cDNA libraries, which carried sample barcodes and UMIs. TCRdb reanalysed the 5' RACE reads using MiXCR and keeps one entry per CDR3 protein. The data show 400,000 to 450,000 distinct CDR3 sequences, with 15% to 20% seen just once and under 25% held by the top ten. The clonotype was recovered from a man younger than 35 who had mild COVID-19 (a few samples of this study predate the infection). Cell type and time point are not known. This chain uses TRBV18 with TRBJ2-1, with D uncertain. The material sequenced was PBMCs or a T cell subset sorted from them (not recorded which). The CDR3 sequence is CASSIEQSSYNEQFF. DNA of the CDR3: TGTGCCAGCTCCATAGAACAGAGCTCCTACAATGAGCAGTTCTTC.